This TCR beta chain was captured by sequencing in a study of blood T cell repertoires in COVID-19. At the level of the study: The cDNA or gDNA used as material had been derived from T cells, B-cell-depleted T cells, or PBMCs.

The protocol was immunoSEQ multiplex PCR, while the TCRdb copy is restricted to in-frame clones and leaves out a portion. This table holds about 250,000 clones, approximately 86% found once. The receptor was isolated from a woman in her thirties with acute COVID-19. Sequenced: PBMCs or T cells enriched from blood (not recorded which).

The CDR3 spells CASSLQYNEQFF. CDR3 nucleotide sequence: TGTGCCAGCAGCCTACAGTACAATGAGCAGTTCTTC. The chain is built from TRBV6-6 and TRBJ2-1; no firm D call. The germline V gene encodes CDR1 MNHNY and CDR2 SVGAGI (reference sequence). The CDR3 sequence is 12 residues long. V was shortened by 6 bases and J by 4 bases, with 7 bases between the two germline ends.